Listed here is a single T cell receptor beta chain. Germline CDR1 is MNHEY and CDR2 is SMNVEV (reference sequence). CDR3 length: 13 residues. V was trimmed by 4 bases and J by 3 bases, leaving 8 bases between them. The entry originates in a study of OX40 agonist ivuxolimab in advanced cancers. Assay used: immunoSEQ multiplex PCR; TCRdb lists only in-frame clones, some missing. The data hold over 75,000 clones, with about 89% observed a single time. This sample comprised CD4+ or CD8+ T cells sorted from blood, obtained in a trial of the OX40 agonist ivuxolimab. The sequence came from an adult with an advanced solid tumor such as melanoma, head and neck, liver or kidney cancer. The rearrangement uses TRBV27 and TRBJ2-3; D might be TRBD2 (5 bases). This CDR3 reads CASSSLVTDTQYF. The CDR3 DNA reads TGTGCCAGCAGTTCACTAGTAACAGATACGCAGTATTTT.